This entry lists 4 T cell receptor beta chains sequenced from one sample in a study of T cell repertoires in cytomegalovirus infection. One entry per CDR3 protein, called by TCRdb with MiXCR from the reads. Found here are some 700,000 distinct CDR3 sequences, approximately 40% of them singletons; the top ten hold under 3.5%. Sequenced sample: PBMCs. These receptors were taken from a human donor in good health (CMV status not recorded). Some clones in this sample may be carry-over from other donors' samples.

The CDR3: CASSPRAGDTEAFF. The DNA for the CDR3 is TGTGCCAGCTCACCCCGGGCCGGGGACACTGAAGCTTTCTTT. The chain combines TRBV18 with TRBJ1-1; the D is unclear. The CDR3 has 14 residues. The ends were cut back, 3 bases at V and 3 bases at J, with 11 bases in the middle. Germline assignment: CDR1 KGHSH and CDR2 LQKENI.

The genes are TRBV7-2 and TRBJ2-7; D is unresolved. The CDR3 contains 14 residues. Germline values: CDR1 SGHTA, CDR2 FQGNSA. V lost 4 bases to trimming and J lost 0 bases, with 10 bases between them. As DNA, the CDR3 is TGTGCCAGCAGCTGGGGAATCGGCTCCTACGAGCAGTACTTC. It translates to CASSWGIGSYEQYF. The full variable domain, rest sourced from reference TRBV7-2 and TRBJ2-7, is GAGVSQSPSNKVTEKGKDVELRCDPISGHTALYWYRQSLGQGLEFLIYFQGNSAPDKSGLPSDRFSAERTGGSVSTLTIQRTQQEDSAVYLCASSWGIGSYEQYFGPGTRLTVT.

The rearrangement joins TRBV5-1 to TRBJ2-1; unclear D gene. CDR1 SGHRS and CDR2 YFSETQ come from the germline V gene. This CDR3 has 14 amino acids. V gave up 0 bases and J gave up 5 bases, with 9 bases separating them. Written as DNA, the CDR3 is TGCGCCAGCAGCTTGGCTCAAGGGCACAATGAGCAGTTCTTC. Protein sequence: CASSLAQGHNEQFF.

This clonotype was detected only a few times. The chain has TRBV28 and TRBJ2-2, with D uncertain. The CDR3 extends over 11 amino acids. The V and J ends lost 2 bases and 6 bases respectively, with 1 base between them. CDR1 MDHEN and CDR2 SYDVKM come from the germline V gene. The CDR3 protein is CASSLPGELFF. The CDR3 coding sequence is TGTGCCAGCAGTTTACCCGGGGAGCTGTTTTTT.